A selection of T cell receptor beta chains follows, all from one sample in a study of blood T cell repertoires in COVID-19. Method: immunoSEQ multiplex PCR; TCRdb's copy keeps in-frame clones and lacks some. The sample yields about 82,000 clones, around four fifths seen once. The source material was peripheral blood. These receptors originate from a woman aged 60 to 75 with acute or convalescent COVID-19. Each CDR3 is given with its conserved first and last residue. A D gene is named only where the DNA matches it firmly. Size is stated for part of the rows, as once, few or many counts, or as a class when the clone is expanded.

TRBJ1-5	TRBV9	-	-	TGTGCCAGCAGCGAAGACAGTGGTGACCAGCCCCAGCATTTT	CASSEDSGDQPQHF
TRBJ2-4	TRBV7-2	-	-	TGTGCCAGCAGCTTAGGTGGGAGGCTACCCCCCAAGTACTTC	CASSLGGRLPPKYF
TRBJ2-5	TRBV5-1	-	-	TGCGCCAGCAGCAGGCTAGGGGGTTCGGAGGAGACCCAGTACTTC	CASSRLGGSEETQYF
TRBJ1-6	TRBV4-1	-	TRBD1	TGCGCCAGCAGCCAAGCTGTGACAGGGGCTAATTCACCCCTCCACTTT	CASSQAVTGANSPLHF
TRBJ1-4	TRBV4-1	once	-	TGCGCCAGCAGCCAAGACCCCGTAACTAATGAAAAACTGTTTTTT	CASSQDPVTNEKLFF
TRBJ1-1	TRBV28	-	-	TGTGCCAGCAGTTTAGCGTCCGCTATTGAAGCTTTCTTT	CASSLASAIEAFF
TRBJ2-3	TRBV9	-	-	TGTGCCAGCAGCGTGTCCCAGAAAATCACAGATACGCAGTATTTT	CASSVSQKITDTQYF
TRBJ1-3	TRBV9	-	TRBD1	TGTGCCAGCAGCGTAACAGGGGCCTACTCTGGAAACACCATATATTTT	CASSVTGAYSGNTIYF
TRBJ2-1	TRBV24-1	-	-	TGTGCCACCAGGGACTTTAACAATGAGCAGTTCTTC	CATRDFNNEQFF
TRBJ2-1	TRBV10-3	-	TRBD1	TGTGCCATCAGAAAACGATCCGGGACAGGGGATAATGAGCAGTTCTTC	CAIRKRSGTGDNEQFF
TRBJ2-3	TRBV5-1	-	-	TGCGCCAGCAACAGGGATACAACAGATACGCAGTATTTT	CASNRDTTDTQYF
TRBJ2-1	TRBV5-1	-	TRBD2	TGCGCCAGCAGCCCCCAATGGGGGGGCAATGAGCAGTTCTTC	CASSPQWGGNEQFF
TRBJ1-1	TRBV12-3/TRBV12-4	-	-	TGTGCCAGCAGCCAAACTACGGCGGCTTTCTTT	CASSQTTAAFF
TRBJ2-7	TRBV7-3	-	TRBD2	TGTGCCAGCAGCTTAAGGGCCGGGACTAGCGGGGGGAACGAGCAGTACTTC	CASSLRAGTSGGNEQYF
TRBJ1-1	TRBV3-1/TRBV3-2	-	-	TGTGCCAGCAGCCCTACGTCGAGTCTTCGGGCTTTCTTT	CASSPTSSLRAFF
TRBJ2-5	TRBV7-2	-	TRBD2	TGTGCCAGCAGTTATAGCGGGGGGGCGGGAGAGACCCAGTACTTC	CASSYSGGAGETQYF
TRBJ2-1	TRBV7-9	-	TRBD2	TGTGCCAGCAGCACACCGGGACTAGCGGGGCGAACCTCCTACAATGAGCAGTTCTTC	CASSTPGLAGRTSYNEQFF
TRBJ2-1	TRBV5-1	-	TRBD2	TGCGCCAGCGAACCTAGCGGGAGGACCTACAATGAGCAGTTCTTC	CASEPSGRTYNEQFF